This record looks at one T cell receptor beta chain sequence and its context. V lost 1 base and J lost 4; bases outside the gene matches: 9. The CDR3 loop spans 16 amino acids. CDR1 and CDR2 (germline): LGHNA, YSLEER. This entry belongs to a study of blood T cells in healthy people across ages. PCR was performed a second time for about 7 to 11 cycles using a sample-barcoded 5' primer and a J-beta primer mix. Each CDR3 protein gets one entry after TCRdb re-called the 5' RACE reads with MiXCR. The sample lists about 600,000 distinct CDR3 sequences, 45% to 55% occurring once. The V and J genes are TRBV4-3 and TRBJ2-5; 7 bases agree with TRBD2. Source material: blood. The clonotype was recovered from a man aged 80 or over in good health. CDR3 DNA: TGCGCCAGCAGCCAAGGACTAGCCAACGTTGCAGAGACCCAGTACTTC. Translation gives CASSQGLANVAETQYF.